This entry concerns a single T cell receptor (beta chain). Its recognized antigen is unknown. No much larger clonotype is one base removed from it; base qualities were not supplied. Library method: 5' RACE. The data were produced on an Illumina HiSeq 2000. A universal primer binding site was introduced by template switching, and a unique molecular identifier was present in the final cDNA, enabling accurate counting of TCR cDNA molecules. First-strand cDNA for TCR alpha and beta chains was synthesized from specific primers in the conserved constant-segment region. To control for contamination, every cDNA library was double barcoded, receiving both a SMART-Mk sample barcode and Illumina barcodes. Two successive PCR steps introduced TruSeq adapter sequences along with Illumina sample barcodes. The Illumina HiSeq platform was used with custom primers to sequence TCR alpha and beta cDNA libraries. The original pipeline was this. MiGEC was used to process raw reads and extract unique molecular identifiers, and MiXCR was used to find CDR3 positions. Recombination models were inferred per individual with the repgenHMM and IGoR tools using an EM algorithm. The analysis of shared clonotypes was done with the tcR package in R, with sharing normalized by the product of cloneset sizes. To study raw recombination without the effects of thymic and clonal selection, out-of-frame nonproductive sequences were analyzed. Through fastp at Q25 and MiXCR, TCRdb rebuilt clones from the public reads, retaining in-frame beta chains. Every entry covers one CDR3 protein and lists the most common genes and DNA from its rows. It is TCRdb's table, rather than the study itself, that gives the V and J calls and clone size. The sample contains 500,000 or so distinct CDR3 sequences, around 15% of them found a single time. Together, the top ten hold approximately 1% of the sample.

Counted from cysteine to phenylalanine, this CDR3 has 14 amino acids. CDR3 DNA only is kept here, 42 bases in frame from base 1. Between the V and J ends, shortened by 4 bases and 0 bases respectively, the junction contains 9 bases. The germline V gene (reference sequence) provides CDR1 LGHDT and CDR2 YNNKEL. This entry comes from a study of identical twins (dated by TCRdb to 2016 to 2018). Regarding the complete study: To test whether fetal clonotypes persist, the study used deep sequencing on TCR alpha and beta repertoires from monozygotic twins, unrelated adults of various ages, and cord blood. To rule out contamination, the twin experiments were replicated at different times with different library preparation protocols. The investigation overall reported the following: In beta out-of-frame sequences, excess twin sharing was weaker, because having fewer shared sequences lowered the signal-to-noise ratio. Compared with coincidental sharing between unrelated individuals, an excess of low generation-probability sequences was observed among out-of-frame TCR alpha sequences shared between twins. Invariant T cells such as MAIT and iNKT could partly confound zero-insertion analyses, though diverse VJ usage argued against this for most clonotypes. Because the same donors could not be followed over many years, the conclusions relied on cross-sectional statistical analysis. Out-of-frame TCR alpha sharing in monozygotic twins was systematically underestimated by recombination models, whereas sharing between unrelated individuals was in agreement with the recombination models. Abundant cord blood beta clonotypes had fewer insertions, young adult naive repertoires showed a similar but weaker trend, and memory repertoires showed no such trend.

Only healthy Caucasian donors were included. Three pairs of female monozygotic twins, all aged roughly 18 to 29 years, made up the twin cohort. CD4+ and CD8+ T cell populations were isolated with positive isolation kits from Invitrogen. The same sample was also used in a study of yellow fever vaccine responses in identical twins. As the second study states: According to the authors, the vaccine-induced T cell response in identical twins seemed to be partly convergent and partly specific to each individual. Focusing on identical twins, the study followed the T cell clones that responded to the vaccine, and did so with precision.

The specimen sequenced was CD4+ T cells sorted from blood. This receptor chain uses TRBV3-1 and TRBJ1-1; the D gene remains uncertain. The receptor's source is a woman under 30 in good health. The CDR3 region: CASSPGSVNTEAFF. The DNA sequence is TGTGCCAGCAGCCCCGGATCGGTGAACACTGAAGCTTTCTTT.